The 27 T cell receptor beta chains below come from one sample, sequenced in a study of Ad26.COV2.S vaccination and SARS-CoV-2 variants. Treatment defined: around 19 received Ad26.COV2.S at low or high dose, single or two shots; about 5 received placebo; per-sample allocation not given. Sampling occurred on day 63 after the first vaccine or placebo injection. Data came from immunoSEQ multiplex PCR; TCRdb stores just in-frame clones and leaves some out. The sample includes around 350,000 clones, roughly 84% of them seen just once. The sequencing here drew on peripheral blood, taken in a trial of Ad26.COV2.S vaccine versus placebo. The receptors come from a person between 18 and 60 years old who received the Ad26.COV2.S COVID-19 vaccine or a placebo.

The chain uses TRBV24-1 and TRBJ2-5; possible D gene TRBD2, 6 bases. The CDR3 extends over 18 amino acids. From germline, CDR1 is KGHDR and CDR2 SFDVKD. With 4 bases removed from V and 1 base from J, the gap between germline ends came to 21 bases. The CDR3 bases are TGTGCCACCAGTGACCCGAGGGGCAGGGACTCGATCCAAGAGACCCAGTACTTC. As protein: CATSDPRGRDSIQETQYF.

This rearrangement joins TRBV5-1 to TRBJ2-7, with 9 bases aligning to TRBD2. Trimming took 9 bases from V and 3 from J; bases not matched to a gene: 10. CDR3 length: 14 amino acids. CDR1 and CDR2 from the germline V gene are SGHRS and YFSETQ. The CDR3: CATSTGTSSYEQYF. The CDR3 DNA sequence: TGCGCCACCTCAACCGGGACTAGCAGCTACGAGCAGTACTTC.

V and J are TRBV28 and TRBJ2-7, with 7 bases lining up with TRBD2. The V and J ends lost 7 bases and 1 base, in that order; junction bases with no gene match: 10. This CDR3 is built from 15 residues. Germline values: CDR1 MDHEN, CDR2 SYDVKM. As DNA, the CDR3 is TGTGCCAGCACCCTGGGGGGGGTAGAATCCTACGAGCAGTACTTC. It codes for CASTLGGVESYEQYF.

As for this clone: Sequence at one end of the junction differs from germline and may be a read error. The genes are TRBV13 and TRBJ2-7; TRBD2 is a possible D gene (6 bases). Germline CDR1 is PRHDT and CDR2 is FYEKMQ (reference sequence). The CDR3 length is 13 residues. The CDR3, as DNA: TGTGCCAGCAGCGCCCGGGACTCCCACGAGCAGTACTTC. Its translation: CASSARDSHEQYF.

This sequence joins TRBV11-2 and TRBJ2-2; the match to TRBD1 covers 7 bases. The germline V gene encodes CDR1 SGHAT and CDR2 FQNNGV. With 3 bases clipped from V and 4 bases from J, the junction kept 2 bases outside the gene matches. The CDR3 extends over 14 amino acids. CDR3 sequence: CASSFDRVTGELFF. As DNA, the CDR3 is TGTGCCAGCAGCTTCGACAGGGTCACCGGGGAGCTGTTTTTT.

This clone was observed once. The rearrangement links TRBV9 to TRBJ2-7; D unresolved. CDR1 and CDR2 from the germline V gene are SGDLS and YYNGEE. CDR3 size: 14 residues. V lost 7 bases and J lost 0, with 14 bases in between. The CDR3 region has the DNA TGTGCCAGCCGACGAACTCTCAACTCCTACGAGCAGTACTTC. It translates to CASRRTLNSYEQYF.

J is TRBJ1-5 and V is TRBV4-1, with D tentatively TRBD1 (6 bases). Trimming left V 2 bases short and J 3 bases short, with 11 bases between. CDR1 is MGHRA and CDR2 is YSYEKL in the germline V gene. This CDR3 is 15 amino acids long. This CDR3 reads CASSQYRDPNQPQHF. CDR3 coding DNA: TGCGCCAGCAGCCAATACAGGGACCCCAATCAGCCCCAGCATTTT.

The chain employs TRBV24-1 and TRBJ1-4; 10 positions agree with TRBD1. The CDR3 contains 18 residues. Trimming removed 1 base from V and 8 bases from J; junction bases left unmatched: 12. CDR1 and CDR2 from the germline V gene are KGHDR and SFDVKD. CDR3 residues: CATSDFGRRDRGNEKLFF. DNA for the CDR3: TGTGCCACCAGTGATTTCGGTCGGCGGGACAGGGGAAACGAAAAACTGTTTTTT.

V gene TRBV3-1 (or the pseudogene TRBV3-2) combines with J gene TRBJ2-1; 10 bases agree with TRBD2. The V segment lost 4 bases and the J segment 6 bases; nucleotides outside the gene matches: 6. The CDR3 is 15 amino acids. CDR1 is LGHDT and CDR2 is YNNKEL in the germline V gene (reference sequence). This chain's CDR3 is CASSRPSGSCNEQFF. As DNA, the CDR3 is TGTGCCAGCAGCCGGCCTAGCGGGAGTTGCAATGAGCAGTTCTTC.

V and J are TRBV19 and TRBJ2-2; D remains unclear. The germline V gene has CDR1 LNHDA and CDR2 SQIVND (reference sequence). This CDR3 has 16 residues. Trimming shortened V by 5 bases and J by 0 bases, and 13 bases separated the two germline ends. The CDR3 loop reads CASSDPRWTNTGELFF. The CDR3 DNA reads TGTGCCAGTAGTGATCCTCGCTGGACGAACACCGGGGAGCTGTTTTTT.

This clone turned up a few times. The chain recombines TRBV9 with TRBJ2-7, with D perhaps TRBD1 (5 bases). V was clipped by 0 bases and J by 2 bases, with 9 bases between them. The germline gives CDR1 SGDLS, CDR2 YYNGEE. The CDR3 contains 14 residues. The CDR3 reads CASSVGVTAYEQYF. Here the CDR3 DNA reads TGTGCCAGCAGCGTAGGTGTGACAGCCTACGAGCAGTACTTC.

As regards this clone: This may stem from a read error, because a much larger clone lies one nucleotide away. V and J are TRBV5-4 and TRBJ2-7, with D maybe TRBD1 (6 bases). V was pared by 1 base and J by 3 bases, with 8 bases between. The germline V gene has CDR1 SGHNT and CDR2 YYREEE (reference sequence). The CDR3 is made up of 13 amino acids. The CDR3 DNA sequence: TGTGCCAGCAGCTTGACAGGGAACTACGAGCAGTACTTC. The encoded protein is CASSLTGNYEQYF.

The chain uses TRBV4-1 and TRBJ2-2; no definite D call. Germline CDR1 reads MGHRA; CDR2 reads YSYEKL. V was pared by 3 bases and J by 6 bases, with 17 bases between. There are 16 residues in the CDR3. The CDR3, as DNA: TGCGCCAGCAGCCACCGAGCAAAAGTTGGGGCCGGGGAGCTGTTTTTT. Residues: CASSHRAKVGAGELFF.

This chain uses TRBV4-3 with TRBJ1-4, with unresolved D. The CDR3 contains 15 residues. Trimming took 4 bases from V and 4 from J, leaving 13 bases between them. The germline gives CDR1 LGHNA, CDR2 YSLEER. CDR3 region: CASSPTKEINEKLFF. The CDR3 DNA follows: TGCGCCAGCAGCCCCACCAAGGAGATTAATGAAAAACTGTTTTTT.

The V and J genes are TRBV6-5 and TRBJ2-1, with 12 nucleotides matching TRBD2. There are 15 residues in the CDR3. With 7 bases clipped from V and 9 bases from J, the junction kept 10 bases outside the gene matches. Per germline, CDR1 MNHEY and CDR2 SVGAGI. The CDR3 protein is CASTGGASGRGEQFF. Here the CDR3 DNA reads TGTGCCAGCACCGGGGGGGCTAGCGGGAGGGGTGAGCAGTTCTTC.

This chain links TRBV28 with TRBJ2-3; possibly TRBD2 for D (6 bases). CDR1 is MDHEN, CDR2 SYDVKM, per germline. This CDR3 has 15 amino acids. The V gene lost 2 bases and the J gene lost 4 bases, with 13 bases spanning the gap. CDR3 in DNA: TGTGCCAGCAGTTTAACCTTTGGAGGGGCAGATACGCAGTATTTT. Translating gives CASSLTFGGADTQYF.

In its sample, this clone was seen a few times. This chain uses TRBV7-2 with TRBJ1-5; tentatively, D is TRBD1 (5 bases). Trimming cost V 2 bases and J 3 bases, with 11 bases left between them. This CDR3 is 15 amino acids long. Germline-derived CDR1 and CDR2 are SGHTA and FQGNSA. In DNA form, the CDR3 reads TGTGCCAGCAGCTTAATTGGTGGGGCCAATCAGCCCCAGCATTTT. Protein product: CASSLIGGANQPQHF.

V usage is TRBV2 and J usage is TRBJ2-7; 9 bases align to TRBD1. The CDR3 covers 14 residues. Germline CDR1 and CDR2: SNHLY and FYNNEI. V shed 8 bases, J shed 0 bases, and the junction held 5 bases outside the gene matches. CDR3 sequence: CASLDRGVSYEQYF. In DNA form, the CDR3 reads TGTGCCAGCCTGGACAGGGGAGTCTCCTACGAGCAGTACTTC.

CDR3 amino acids: CASSPLGSGELFF. The CDR3 DNA reads TGTGCCAGCAGCCCCCTGGGAAGTGGGGAGCTGTTTTTT. The chain recombines TRBV7-8 with TRBJ2-2; the D is unclear. CDR1 and CDR2 (germline): SGHVS, FQNEAQ. This CDR3 contains 13 residues. Trimming removed 5 bases from V and 8 bases from J, with 12 bases in between.

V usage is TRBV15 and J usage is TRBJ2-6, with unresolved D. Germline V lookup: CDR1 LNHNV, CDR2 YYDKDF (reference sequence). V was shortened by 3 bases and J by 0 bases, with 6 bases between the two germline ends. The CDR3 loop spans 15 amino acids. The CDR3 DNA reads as TGTGCCACCAGCAGTCCTCGCTCTGGGGCCAACGTCCTGACTTTC. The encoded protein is CATSSPRSGANVLTF.

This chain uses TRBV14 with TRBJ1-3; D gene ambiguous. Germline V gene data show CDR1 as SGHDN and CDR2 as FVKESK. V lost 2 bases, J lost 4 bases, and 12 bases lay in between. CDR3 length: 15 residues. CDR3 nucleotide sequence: TGTGCCAGCAGCCAAAGTTCGGTTTCGGGAAACACCATATATTTT. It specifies CASSQSSVSGNTIYF. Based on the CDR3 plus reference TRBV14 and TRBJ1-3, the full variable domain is EAGVTQFPSHSVIEKGQTVTLRCDPISGHDNLYWYRRVMGKEIKFLLHFVKESKQDESGMPNNRFLAERTGGTYSTLKVQPAELEDSGVYFCASSQSSVSGNTIYFGEGSWLTVV.

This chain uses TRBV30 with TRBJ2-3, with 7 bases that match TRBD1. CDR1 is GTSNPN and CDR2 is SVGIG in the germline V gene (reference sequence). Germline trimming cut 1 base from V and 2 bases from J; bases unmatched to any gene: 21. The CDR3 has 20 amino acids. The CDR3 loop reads CAWSDRLGPQGTDYTDTQYF. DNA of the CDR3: TGTGCCTGGAGTGATCGGCTAGGACCTCAAGGGACAGACTACACAGATACGCAGTATTTT. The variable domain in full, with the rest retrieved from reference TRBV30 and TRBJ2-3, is SQTIHQWPATLVQPVGSPLSLECTVEGTSNPNLYWYRQAAGRGLQLLFYSVGIGQISSEVPQNLSASRPQDRQFILSSKKLLLSDSGFYLCAWSDRLGPQGTDYTDTQYFGPGTRLTVL.

The CDR3 region has the DNA TGTGCCAGCAGTCGACAGCACACTGAAGCTTTCTTT. Its protein is CASSRQHTEAFF. This chain joins TRBV7-2 and TRBJ1-1; weak D call: TRBD1 (5 bases). Germline values: CDR1 SGHTA, CDR2 FQGNSA. V lost 6 bases and J lost 3, with 8 bases in between. The CDR3 is made up of 12 amino acids.

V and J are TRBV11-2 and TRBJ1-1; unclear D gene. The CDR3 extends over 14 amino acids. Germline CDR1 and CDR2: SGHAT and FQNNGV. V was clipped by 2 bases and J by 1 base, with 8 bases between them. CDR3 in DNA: TGTGCCAGCAGCTTATGGCTGGGGAACACTGAAGCTTTCTTT. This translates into CASSLWLGNTEAFF.

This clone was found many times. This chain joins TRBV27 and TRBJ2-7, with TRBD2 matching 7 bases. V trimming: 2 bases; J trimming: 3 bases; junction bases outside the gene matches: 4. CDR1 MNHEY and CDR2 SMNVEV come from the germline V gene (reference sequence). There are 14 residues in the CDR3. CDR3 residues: CASSLAGEVYEQYF. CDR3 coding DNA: TGTGCCAGCAGTTTAGCGGGAGAGGTCTACGAGCAGTACTTC.

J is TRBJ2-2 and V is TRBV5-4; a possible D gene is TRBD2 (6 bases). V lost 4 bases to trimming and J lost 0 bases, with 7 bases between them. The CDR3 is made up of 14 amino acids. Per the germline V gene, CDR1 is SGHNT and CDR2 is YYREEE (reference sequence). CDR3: CASSGGSNTGELFF. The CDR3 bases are TGTGCCAGCAGCGGAGGGTCGAACACCGGGGAGCTGTTTTTT.

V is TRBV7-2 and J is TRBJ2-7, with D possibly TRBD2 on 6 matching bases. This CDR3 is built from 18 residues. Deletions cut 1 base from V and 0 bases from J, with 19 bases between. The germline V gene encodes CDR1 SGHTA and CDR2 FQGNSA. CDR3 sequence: CASSLVGGRSAASYEQYF. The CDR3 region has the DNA TGTGCCAGCAGCTTAGTGGGAGGTAGGTCAGCGGCCTCCTACGAGCAGTACTTC.